The clone carrying this T cell receptor beta chain was detected many times. As yet, its antigen is unknown. The V and J ends lost 1 base and 8 bases respectively, with 8 bases between them. Per germline, CDR1 SGHTA and CDR2 FQGNSA. The CDR3 contains 13 residues. The sample originates from a study of response to subunit inactivated influenza vaccine. Study-wide points: The authors offered the suggestion that each seasonal influenza vaccination recruits few new T cells.

TCRdb recomputed calls from the RT-PCR reads with MiXCR, one row per CDR3 protein. Of approximately 700,000 distinct CDR3 sequences in the sample, 14% are singletons; the top ten hold 5.5% to 8%. The receptor was derived from a man aged 45-60 years who received an inactivated influenza vaccine. The chain carries TRBV7-2 and TRBJ2-2, with D uncertain. The material was PBMCs from blood, obtained about 14 days before vaccination. In DNA form, the CDR3 reads TGTGCCAGCAGCTTAGTAGTGGTAGGGGAGCTGTTTTTT. Translated: CASSLVVVGELFF. The whole variable domain, filled in from reference TRBV7-2 and TRBJ2-2, reads GAGVSQSPSNKVTEKGKDVELRCDPISGHTALYWYRQSLGQGLEFLIYFQGNSAPDKSGLPSDRFSAERTGGSVSTLTIQRTQQEDSAVYLCASSLVVVGELFFGEGSRLTVL.